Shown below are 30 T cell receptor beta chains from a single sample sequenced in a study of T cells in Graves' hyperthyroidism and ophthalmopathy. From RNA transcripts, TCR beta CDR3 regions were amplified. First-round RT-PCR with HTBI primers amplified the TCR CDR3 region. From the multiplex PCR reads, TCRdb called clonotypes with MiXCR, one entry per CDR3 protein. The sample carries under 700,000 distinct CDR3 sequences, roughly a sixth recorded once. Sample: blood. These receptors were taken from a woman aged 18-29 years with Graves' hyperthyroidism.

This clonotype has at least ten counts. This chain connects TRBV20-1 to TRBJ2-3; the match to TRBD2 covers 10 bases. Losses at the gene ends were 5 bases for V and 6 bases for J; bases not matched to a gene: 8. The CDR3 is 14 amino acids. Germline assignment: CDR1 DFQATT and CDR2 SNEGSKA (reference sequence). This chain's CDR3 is CSAGAGGPLDTQYF. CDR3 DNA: TGCAGTGCTGGAGCGGGAGGGCCTCTCGATACGCAGTATTTT.

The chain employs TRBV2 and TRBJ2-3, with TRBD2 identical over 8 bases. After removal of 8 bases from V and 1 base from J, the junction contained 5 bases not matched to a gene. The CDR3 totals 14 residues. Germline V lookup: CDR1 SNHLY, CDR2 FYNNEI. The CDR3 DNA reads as TGTGCCAGCGGCGAACTAGCGGGCACAGATACGCAGTATTTT. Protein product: CASGELAGTDTQYF.

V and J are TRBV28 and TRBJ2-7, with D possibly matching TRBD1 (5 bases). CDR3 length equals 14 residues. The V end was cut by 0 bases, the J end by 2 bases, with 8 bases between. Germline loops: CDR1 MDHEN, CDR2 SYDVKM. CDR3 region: CASSLWRQTYEQYF. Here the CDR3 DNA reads TGTGCCAGCAGTTTATGGCGACAGACCTACGAGCAGTACTTC.

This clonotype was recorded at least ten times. The CDR3 is CASRLGTSTYEQYF. The DNA of the CDR3 is TGTGCCAGCAGACTTGGGACGTCCACCTACGAGCAGTACTTC. V gene TRBV7-8 combines with J gene TRBJ2-7; D possibly matches TRBD1 or TRBD2 (5 bases each). Germline values: CDR1 SGHVS, CDR2 FQNEAQ. The CDR3 covers 14 residues. Trimming took 6 bases from V and 2 from J, leaving 14 bases between them.

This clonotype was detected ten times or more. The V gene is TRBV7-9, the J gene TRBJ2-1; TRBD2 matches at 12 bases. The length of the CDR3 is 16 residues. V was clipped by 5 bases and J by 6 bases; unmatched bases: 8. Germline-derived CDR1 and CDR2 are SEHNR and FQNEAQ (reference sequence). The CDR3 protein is CASSPRTSGTRNEQFF. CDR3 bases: TGTGCCAGCAGCCCCCGGACTAGCGGGACGCGCAATGAGCAGTTCTTC. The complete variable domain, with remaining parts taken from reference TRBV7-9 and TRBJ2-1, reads DTGVSQNPRHKITKRGQNVTFRCDPISEHNRLYWYRQTLGQGPEFLTYFQNEAQLEKSRLLSDRFSAERPKGSFSTLEIQRTEQGDSAMYLCASSPRTSGTRNEQFFGPGTRLTVL.

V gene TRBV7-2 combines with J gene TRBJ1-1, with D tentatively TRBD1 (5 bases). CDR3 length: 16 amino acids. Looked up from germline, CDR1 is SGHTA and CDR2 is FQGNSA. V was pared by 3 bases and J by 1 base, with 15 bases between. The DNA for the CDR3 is TGTGCCAGCAGCTTGGCCGGGGGATTTAAGAACACTGAAGCTTTCTTT. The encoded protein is CASSLAGGFKNTEAFF.

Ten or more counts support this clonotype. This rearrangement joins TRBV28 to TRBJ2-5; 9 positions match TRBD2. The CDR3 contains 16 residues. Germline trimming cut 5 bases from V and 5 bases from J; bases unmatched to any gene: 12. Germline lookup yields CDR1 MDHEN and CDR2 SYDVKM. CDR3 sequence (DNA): TGTGCCAGCAGTCCCGGAGATAGCGGGAGCTTGGAGACCCAGTACTTC. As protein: CASSPGDSGSLETQYF.

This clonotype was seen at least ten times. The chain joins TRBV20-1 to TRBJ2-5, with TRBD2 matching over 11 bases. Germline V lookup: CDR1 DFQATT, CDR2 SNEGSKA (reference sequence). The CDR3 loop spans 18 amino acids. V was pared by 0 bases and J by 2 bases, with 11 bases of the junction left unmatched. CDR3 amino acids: CSARDLLGLAEKQETQYF. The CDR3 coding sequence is TGCAGTGCTAGAGATTTACTGGGACTAGCGGAGAAACAAGAGACCCAGTACTTC.

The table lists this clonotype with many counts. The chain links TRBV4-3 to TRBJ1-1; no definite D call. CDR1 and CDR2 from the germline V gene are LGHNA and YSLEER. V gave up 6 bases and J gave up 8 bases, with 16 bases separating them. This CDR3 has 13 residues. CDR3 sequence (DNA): TGCGCCAGCAGACTAACACCACAGCCCGAAGCTTTCTTT. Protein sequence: CASRLTPQPEAFF.

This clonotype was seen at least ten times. The CDR3 region has the DNA TGTGCCAGCAGCACAGGGGGAATTACCCGCCAGCCCCAGCATTTT. Translated: CASSTGGITRQPQHF. This chain joins TRBV6-1 and TRBJ1-5; 8 nucleotides agree with TRBD1. Germline V lookup: CDR1 MNHNS, CDR2 SASEGT. Losses at the gene ends were 6 bases for V and 7 bases for J; bases not matched to a gene: 11. This CDR3 comprises 15 residues.

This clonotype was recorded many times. This CDR3 reads CSAPPTSGMSETQYF. The CDR3 DNA reads as TGCAGTGCCCCTCCAACTAGCGGGATGTCAGAGACCCAGTACTTC. This chain links TRBV20-1 with TRBJ2-5; 10 nucleotides match TRBD2. V dropped 6 bases and J dropped 4; count of bases not matched to a gene: 11. The germline V gene has CDR1 DFQATT and CDR2 SNEGSKA (reference sequence). This CDR3 spans 15 amino acids.

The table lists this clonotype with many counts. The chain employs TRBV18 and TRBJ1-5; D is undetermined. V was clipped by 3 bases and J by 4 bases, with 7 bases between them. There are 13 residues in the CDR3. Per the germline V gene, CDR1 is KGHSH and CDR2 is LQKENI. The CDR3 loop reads CASSPGPNQPQHF. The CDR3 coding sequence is TGTGCCAGCTCACCCGGACCTAATCAGCCCCAGCATTTT. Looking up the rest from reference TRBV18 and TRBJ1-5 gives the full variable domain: NAGVMQNPRHLVRRRGQEARLRCSPMKGHSHVYWYRQLPEEGLKFMVYLQKENIIDESGMPKERFSAEFPKEGPSILRIQQVVRGDSAAYFCASSPGPNQPQHFGDGTRLSIL.

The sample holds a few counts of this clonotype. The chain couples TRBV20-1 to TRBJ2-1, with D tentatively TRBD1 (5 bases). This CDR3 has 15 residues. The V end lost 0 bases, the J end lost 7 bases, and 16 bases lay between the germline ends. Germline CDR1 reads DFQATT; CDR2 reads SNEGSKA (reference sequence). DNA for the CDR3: TGCAGTGCTAGAGATTTCCAGGGAAGAAAAAATGAGCAGTTCTTC. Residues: CSARDFQGRKNEQFF.

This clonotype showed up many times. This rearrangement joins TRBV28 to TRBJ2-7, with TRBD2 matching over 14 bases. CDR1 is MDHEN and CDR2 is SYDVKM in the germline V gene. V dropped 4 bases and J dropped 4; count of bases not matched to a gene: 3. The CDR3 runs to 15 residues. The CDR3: CASSSRTSGGYEQYF. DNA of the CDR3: TGTGCCAGCAGTTCACGGACTAGCGGGGGGTACGAGCAGTACTTC.

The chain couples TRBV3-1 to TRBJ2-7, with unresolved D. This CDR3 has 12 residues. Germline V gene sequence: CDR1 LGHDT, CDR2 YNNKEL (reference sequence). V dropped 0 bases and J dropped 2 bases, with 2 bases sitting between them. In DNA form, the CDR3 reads TGTGCCAGCAGCCAAGAGACCTACGAGCAGTACTTC. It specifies CASSQETYEQYF.

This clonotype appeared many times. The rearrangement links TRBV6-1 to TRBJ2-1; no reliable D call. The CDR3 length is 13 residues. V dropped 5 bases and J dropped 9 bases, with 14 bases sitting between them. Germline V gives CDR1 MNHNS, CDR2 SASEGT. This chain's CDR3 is CASSQQTWSEQFF. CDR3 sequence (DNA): TGTGCCAGCAGTCAGCAAACGTGGAGTGAGCAGTTCTTC.

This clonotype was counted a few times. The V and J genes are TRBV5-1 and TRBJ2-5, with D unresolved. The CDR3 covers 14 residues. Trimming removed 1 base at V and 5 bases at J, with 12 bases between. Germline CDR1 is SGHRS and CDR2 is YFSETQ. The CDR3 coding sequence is TGCGCCAGCAGCTTGAGCTCCCGTGACGAGACCCAGTACTTC. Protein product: CASSLSSRDETQYF.

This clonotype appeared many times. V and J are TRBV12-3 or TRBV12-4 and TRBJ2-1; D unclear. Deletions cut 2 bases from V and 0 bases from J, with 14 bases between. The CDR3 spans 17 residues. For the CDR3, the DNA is TGTGCCAGCAGTTTAAGGAACCTACCAAGCTCCTACAATGAGCAGTTCTTC. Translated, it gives CASSLRNLPSSYNEQFF.

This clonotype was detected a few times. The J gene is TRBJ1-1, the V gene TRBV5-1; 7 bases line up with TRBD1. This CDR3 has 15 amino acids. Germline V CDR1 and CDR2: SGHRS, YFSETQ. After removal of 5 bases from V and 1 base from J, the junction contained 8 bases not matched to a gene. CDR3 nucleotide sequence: TGCGCCAGCAGAAAAGCAGGGGGACCGAACACTGAAGCTTTCTTT. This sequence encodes CASRKAGGPNTEAFF.

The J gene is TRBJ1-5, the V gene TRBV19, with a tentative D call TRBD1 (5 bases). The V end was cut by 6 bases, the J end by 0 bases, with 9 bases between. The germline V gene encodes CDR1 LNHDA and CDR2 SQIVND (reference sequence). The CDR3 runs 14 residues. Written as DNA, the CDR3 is TGTGCCAGTAGGTCAGGGTATAGCAATCAGCCCCAGCATTTT. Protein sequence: CASRSGYSNQPQHF.

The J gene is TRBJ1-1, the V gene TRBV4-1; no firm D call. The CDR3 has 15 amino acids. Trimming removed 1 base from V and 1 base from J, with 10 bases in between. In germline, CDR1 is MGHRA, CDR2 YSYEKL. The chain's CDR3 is CASSQVGRQNTEAFF. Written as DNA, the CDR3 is TGCGCCAGCAGCCAAGTGGGTCGACAGAACACTGAAGCTTTCTTT.

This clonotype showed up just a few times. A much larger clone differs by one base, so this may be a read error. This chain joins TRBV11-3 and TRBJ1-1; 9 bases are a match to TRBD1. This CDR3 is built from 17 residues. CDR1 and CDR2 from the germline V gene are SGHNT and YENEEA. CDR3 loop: CVRYRDRVSVVNTEAFF. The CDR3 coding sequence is TGTGTCAGGTACCGGGACAGGGTATCGGTCGTTAACACTGAAGCTTTCTTT. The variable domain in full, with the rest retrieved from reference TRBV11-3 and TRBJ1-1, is EAGVVQSPRYKIIEKKQPVAFWCNPISGHNTLYWYLQNLGQGPELLIRYENEEAVDDSQLPKDRFSAERLKGVDSTLKIQPAELGDSAVYLCVRYRDRVSVVNTEAFFGQGTRLTVV.

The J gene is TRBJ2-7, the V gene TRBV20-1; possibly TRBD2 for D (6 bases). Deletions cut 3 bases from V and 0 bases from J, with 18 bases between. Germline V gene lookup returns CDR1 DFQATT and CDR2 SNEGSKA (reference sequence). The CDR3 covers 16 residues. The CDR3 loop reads CSARVAGRGFSYEQYF. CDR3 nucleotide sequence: TGCAGTGCTAGGGTTGCGGGACGGGGATTCTCCTACGAGCAGTACTTC.

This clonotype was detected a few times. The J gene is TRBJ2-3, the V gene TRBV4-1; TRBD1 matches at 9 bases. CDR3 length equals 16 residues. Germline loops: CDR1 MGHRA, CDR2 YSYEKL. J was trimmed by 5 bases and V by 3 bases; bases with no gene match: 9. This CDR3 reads CASSQPYRGLKDTQYF. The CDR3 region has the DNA TGCGCCAGCAGCCAGCCATACAGGGGGCTTAAAGATACGCAGTATTTT.

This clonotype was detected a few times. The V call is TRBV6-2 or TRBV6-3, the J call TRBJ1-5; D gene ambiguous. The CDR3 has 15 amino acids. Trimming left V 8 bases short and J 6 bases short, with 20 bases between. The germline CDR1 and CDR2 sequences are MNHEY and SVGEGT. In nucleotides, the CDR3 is TGTGCCAGCTCAAAGAGACACCCCCCGGGTCAGCCCCAGCATTTT. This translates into CASSKRHPPGQPQHF.

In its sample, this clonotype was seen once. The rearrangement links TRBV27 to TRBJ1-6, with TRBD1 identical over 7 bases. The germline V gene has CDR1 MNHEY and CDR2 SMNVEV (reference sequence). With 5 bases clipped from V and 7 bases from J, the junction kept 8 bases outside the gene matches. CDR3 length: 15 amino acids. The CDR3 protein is CASSPYLDRNSPLHF. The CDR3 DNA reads TGTGCCAGCAGTCCATACCTGGACAGGAATTCACCCCTCCACTTT.

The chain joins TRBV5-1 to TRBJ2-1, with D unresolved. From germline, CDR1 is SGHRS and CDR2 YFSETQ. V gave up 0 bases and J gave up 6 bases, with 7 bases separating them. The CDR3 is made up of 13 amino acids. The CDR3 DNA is TGCGCCAGCAGCTTGGCCGTAGCCAATGAGCAGTTCTTC. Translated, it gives CASSLAVANEQFF.

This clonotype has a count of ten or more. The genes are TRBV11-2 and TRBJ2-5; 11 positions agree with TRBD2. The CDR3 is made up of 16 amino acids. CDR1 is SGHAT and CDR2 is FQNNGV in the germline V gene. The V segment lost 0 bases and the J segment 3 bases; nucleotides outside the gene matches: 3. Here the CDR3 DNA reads TGTGCCAGCAGCTTAGAACTAGCGGGGGAAAAAGAGACCCAGTACTTC. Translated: CASSLELAGEKETQYF.

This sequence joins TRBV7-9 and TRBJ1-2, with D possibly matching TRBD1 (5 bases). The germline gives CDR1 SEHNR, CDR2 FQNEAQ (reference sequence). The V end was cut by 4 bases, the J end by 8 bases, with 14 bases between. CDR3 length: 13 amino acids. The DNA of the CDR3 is TGTGCCAGCAGCTCCCAGGGTTCGGGCGGCTACACCTTC. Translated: CASSSQGSGGYTF. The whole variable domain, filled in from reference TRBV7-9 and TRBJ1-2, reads DTGVSQNPRHKITKRGQNVTFRCDPISEHNRLYWYRQTLGQGPEFLTYFQNEAQLEKSRLLSDRFSAERPKGSFSTLEIQRTEQGDSAMYLCASSSQGSGGYTFGSGTRLTVV.

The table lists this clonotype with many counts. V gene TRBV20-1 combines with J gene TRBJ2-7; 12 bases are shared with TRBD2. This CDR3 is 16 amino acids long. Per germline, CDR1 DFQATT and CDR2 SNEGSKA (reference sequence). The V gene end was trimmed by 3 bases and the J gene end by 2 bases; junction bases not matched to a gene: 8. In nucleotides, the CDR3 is TGCAGTGCTAGTGGGCTAGCGGGAGGGGGGACCTACGAGCAGTACTTC. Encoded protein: CSASGLAGGGTYEQYF.